This TCR beta chain was obtained from a study of blood T cell repertoires in COVID-19. About the research overall: PBMCs, B-cell-depleted T cells, or T cells provided the cDNA or gDNA that made up the material.

Authors' data handling: Estimation of nucleated cell counts relied on the amplification of reference gene primers. The assay was immunoSEQ multiplex PCR, and TCRdb's table has in-frame clones only and misses some. V, J and clone size are taken as reported in that table, and D and trimming were inferred from the DNA itself. The data contain just over 250,000 clones, 86% of them singletons. The clonotype originates from a middle-aged man who had recovered from COVID-19. The source material was peripheral blood.

In DNA form, the CDR3 reads TGTGCCAGCAGCCGTCGAATAGCGGGGGGTTCAGGGACCCAGTACTTC. It translates to CASSRRIAGGSGTQYF. V and J are TRBV7-2 and TRBJ2-5; TRBD2 agrees at 10 bases. The CDR3 length is 16 residues. Germline-derived CDR1 and CDR2 are SGHTA and FQGNSA. V was clipped by 5 bases and J by 7 bases; unmatched bases: 13.